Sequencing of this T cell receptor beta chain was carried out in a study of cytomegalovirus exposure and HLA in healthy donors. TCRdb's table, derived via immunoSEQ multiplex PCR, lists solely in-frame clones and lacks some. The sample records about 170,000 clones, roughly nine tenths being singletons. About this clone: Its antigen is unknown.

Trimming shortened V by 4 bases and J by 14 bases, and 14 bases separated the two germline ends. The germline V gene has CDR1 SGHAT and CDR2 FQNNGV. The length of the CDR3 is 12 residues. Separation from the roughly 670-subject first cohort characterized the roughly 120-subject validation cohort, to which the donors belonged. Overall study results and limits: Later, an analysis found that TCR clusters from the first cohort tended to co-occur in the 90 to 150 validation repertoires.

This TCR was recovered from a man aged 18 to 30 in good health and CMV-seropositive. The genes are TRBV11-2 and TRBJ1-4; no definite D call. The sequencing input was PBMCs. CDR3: CASSSPGRDLFF. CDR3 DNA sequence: TGTGCCAGCAGCTCCCCGGGGAGGGATCTGTTTTTT.